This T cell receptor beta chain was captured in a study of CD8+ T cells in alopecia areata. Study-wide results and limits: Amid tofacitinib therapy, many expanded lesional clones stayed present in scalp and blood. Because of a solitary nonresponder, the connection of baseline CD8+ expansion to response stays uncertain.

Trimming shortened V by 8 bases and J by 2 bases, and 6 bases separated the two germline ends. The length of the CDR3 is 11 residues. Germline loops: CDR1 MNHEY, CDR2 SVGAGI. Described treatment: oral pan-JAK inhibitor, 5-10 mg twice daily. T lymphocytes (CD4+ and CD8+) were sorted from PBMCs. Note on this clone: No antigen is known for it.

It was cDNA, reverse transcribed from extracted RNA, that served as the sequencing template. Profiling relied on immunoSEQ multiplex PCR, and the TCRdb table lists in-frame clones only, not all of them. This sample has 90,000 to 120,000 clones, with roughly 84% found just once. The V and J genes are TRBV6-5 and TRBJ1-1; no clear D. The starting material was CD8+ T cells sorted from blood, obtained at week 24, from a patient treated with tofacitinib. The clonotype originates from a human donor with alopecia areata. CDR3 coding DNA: TGTGCCAGCTATACCAACACTGAAGCTTTCTTT. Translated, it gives CASYTNTEAFF.